This passage covers 9 T cell receptor beta chains from one sample sequenced in a study of breast tumors, draining lymph nodes, adjacent tissues. Samples came from axillary lymph nodes draining the breast cancer. TCRdb recomputed calls from the multiplex PCR reads with MiXCR, one row per CDR3 protein. This sample has roughly 110,000 distinct CDR3 sequences, with about 31% found just once. Material for sequencing was axillary lymph node tissue. The origin of the receptors is a female donor with breast cancer. Some clones in this sample may be carry-over from other donors' samples.

This clonotype was observed many times. V is TRBV19 and J is TRBJ2-1; D gene uncertain. This CDR3 spans 15 amino acids. Trimming took off 1 base at V and 3 bases at J, with 10 bases between the two ends. Germline V gene lookup returns CDR1 LNHDA and CDR2 SQIVND (reference sequence). CDR3 protein: CASSIGGPFYNEQFF. CDR3 coding DNA: TGTGCCAGTAGTATAGGTGGGCCCTTCTACAATGAGCAGTTCTTC.

In its sample, this clonotype was seen once. The chain is built from TRBV5-4 and TRBJ1-2; D remains ambiguous. The V gene lost 0 bases and the J gene lost 4 bases, with 4 bases spanning the gap. The CDR3 contains 12 residues. CDR1 and CDR2 from the germline V gene are SGHNT and YYREEE (reference sequence). CDR3 region: CASSLGLYGYTF. As DNA, the CDR3 is TGTGCCAGCAGCTTGGGACTCTATGGCTACACCTTC.

This clonotype was seen ten or more times. This sequence joins TRBV7-9 and TRBJ2-3; 10 positions agree with TRBD1. From germline, CDR1 is SEHNR and CDR2 FQNEAQ (reference sequence). The CDR3 is made up of 15 amino acids. V dropped 4 bases and J dropped 3; count of bases not matched to a gene: 4. The CDR3 DNA sequence: TGTGCCAGCAGCTGGGGGGACAGGGGAACAGATACGCAGTATTTT. This translates into CASSWGDRGTDTQYF.

In this sample, this clonotype turned up many times. The chain combines TRBV6-5 with TRBJ2-6; D not certain. Trimming took 5 bases from V and 0 from J, leaving 11 bases between them. Germline CDR1 is MNHEY and CDR2 is SVGAGI. There are 16 residues in the CDR3. This CDR3 is CASSHAWGSGANVLTF. CDR3 sequence (DNA): TGTGCCAGCAGTCACGCCTGGGGCTCTGGGGCCAACGTCCTGACTTTC.

This chain uses TRBV29-1 with TRBJ1-6; D perhaps matches TRBD1 (6 bases). This CDR3 is 14 amino acids long. Germline CDR1 is SQVTM and CDR2 is ANQGSEA. V was cut by 4 bases and J by 7 bases, with 14 bases left in between. The CDR3 spells CSVAQPGENSPLHF. CDR3 bases: TGCAGCGTTGCCCAGCCAGGGGAGAATTCACCCCTCCACTTT.

There are many counts of this clonotype. The V call is TRBV6-5, the J call TRBJ2-7; TRBD2 might be the D (5 bases). The CDR3 runs 14 residues. V shed 2 bases and J shed 4 bases, with 12 bases lying between them. The germline V gene encodes CDR1 MNHEY and CDR2 SVGAGI. DNA for the CDR3: TGTGCCAGCAGTTACCGGGGTCCACTGTACGAGCAGTACTTC. It translates to CASSYRGPLYEQYF.

This clonotype came up many times. The chain links TRBV12-5 to TRBJ1-2; D not resolved. The CDR3 is 21 amino acids. V gave up 3 bases and J gave up 3 bases, with 32 bases separating them. The germline V gene encodes CDR1 LGHNT and CDR2 FRNRAP. The CDR3 reads CASGFVRDGASPLVAYYGYTF. In DNA, the CDR3 is TGTGCTAGTGGTTTCGTACGAGACGGCGCCAGCCCGCTGGTGGCGTACTATGGCTACACCTTC.

The chain combines TRBV11-3 with TRBJ2-7; 9 nucleotides agree with TRBD1. Losses at the gene ends were 3 bases for V and 7 bases for J; bases not matched to a gene: 7. Per the germline V gene, CDR1 is SGHNT and CDR2 is YENEEA. This CDR3 comprises 14 residues. CDR3 bases: TGTGCCAGCAGCTTCCGGGACAGGGCAGTGGAGCAGTACTTC. Its protein is CASSFRDRAVEQYF.

There are many counts of this clonotype. V is TRBV7-2 and J is TRBJ1-6; no firm D call. Trimming took off 3 bases at V and 6 bases at J, with 9 bases between the two ends. The germline V gene encodes CDR1 SGHTA and CDR2 FQGNSA. This CDR3 region has 14 residues. CDR3 sequence: CASSFRDSNSPLHF. For the CDR3, the DNA is TGTGCCAGCAGCTTCCGGGATTCTAATTCACCCCTCCACTTT.